This TCR beta chain was found in a study of blood T cell repertoires in COVID-19. About the study: Samples came from the United States, Italy and Spain, spanning acute and convalescent COVID-19. Sources were T cells, B-cell-depleted T cells, or PBMCs; the material itself was cDNA or gDNA.

The CDR3 consists of 16 residues. CDR1 and CDR2 (germline): MNHNS, SASEGT. A remark on this clone: Its ends do not fully match the called genes, so a read error is possible.

Original methodology: Nucleated cell number was recorded as an estimate derived from reference gene primer amplification. Sequenced by immunoSEQ multiplex PCR; TCRdb stores in-frame clones only, minus some. Clone size and the V and J calls come from that table; the DNA yielded D and trimming. The sample includes about 140,000 clones, 65% to 80% of them seen just once. The sequencing input was peripheral blood. The chain recombines TRBV6-1 with TRBJ2-7; D might be TRBD1 (6 bases). This receptor was identified in a man over 45 with acute or convalescent COVID-19. CDR3 DNA sequence: TGTGCCACCAGTGAGGGACATCTTACCACCTTCTACGAGCAGTACTTC. This gives the protein CATSEGHLTTFYEQYF.